This T cell receptor beta chain was observed in a study of molecular identifiers for immune sequencing clone quantification. In this sample, this clonotype turned up once. Its matching antigen is unknown. The CDR3 extends over 16 amino acids. V was shortened by 1 base and J by 5 bases, with 17 bases between the two germline ends. Per the germline V gene, CDR1 is LNHDA and CDR2 is SQIVND (reference sequence). TCRdb ran MiXCR on the PCR reads and lists one entry per CDR3 protein. The sample lists hundreds of thousands of distinct CDR3 sequences, about 23% occurring once. Study conclusions and caveats: Naive cells had under 1% of molecules in clones above 20 RNA copies, effectors over 99%.

The clonotype comes from a human donor in good health. Some libraries in this study had Jurkat cell RNA spiked in. The sample was naive CD8+ T cells from blood, with Jurkat cell RNA spiked in. Subset specified: FACS-sorted CD8+CD4-CCR7+CD45RA+ naive T cells. J is TRBJ1-2 and V is TRBV19, with D hard to call. The CDR3 sequence is CASSIGQPTPAYGYTF. CDR3 DNA: TGTGCCAGTAGTATAGGGCAACCAACTCCGGCATATGGCTACACCTTC.